What follows are 17 T cell receptor beta chains derived from one specimen sequenced in a study of identical twins' blood T cells. TCRdb passed the 5' RACE reads through MiXCR, listing each CDR3 protein once. Seen here are roughly 340,000 distinct CDR3 sequences, roughly 31% observed once, and the top ten hold about 6%. Sequencing was performed on PBMCs. All receptors come from a woman aged 18 to 55 in good health.

This clonotype showed up just once. Compared with germline, one end of the junction differs, possibly owing to a read error. The V call is TRBV25-1, the J call TRBJ1-1, with D unresolved. In germline, CDR1 is MGHDK, CDR2 SYGVNS. The CDR3 has 16 amino acids. CDR3 amino acids: CASSDFRVDRNTEVFF. The CDR3 coding sequence is TGTGCCAGCAGTGATTTTAGGGTCGACCGGAACACTGAAGTTTTCTTT.

The chain uses TRBV24-1 and TRBJ2-2; unclear D gene. Trimming removed 1 base at V and 3 bases at J, with 2 bases between. The CDR3 loop spans 13 amino acids. Per the germline V gene, CDR1 is KGHDR and CDR2 is SFDVKD. CDR3 nucleotide sequence: TGTGCCACCAGTGATTTATACACCGGGGAGCTGTTTTTT. It translates to CATSDLYTGELFF.

V usage is TRBV6-2 or TRBV6-3 and J usage is TRBJ2-7; 8 nucleotides match TRBD1. The V segment lost 0 bases and the J segment 1 base; nucleotides outside the gene matches: 14. Germline V lookup: CDR1 MNHEY, CDR2 SVGEGT. This CDR3 is 19 amino acids long. The CDR3, as DNA: TGTGCCAGCAGTTACTCGAGAGGTCCGCGGACAGGGAATTCCTACGAGCAGTACTTC. It specifies CASSYSRGPRTGNSYEQYF.

The chain employs TRBV20-1 and TRBJ2-1; D unresolved. V was shortened by 4 bases and J by 0 bases, with 13 bases between the two germline ends. CDR1 DFQATT and CDR2 SNEGSKA come from the germline V gene (reference sequence). The CDR3 is 15 amino acids. Here the CDR3 DNA reads TGCAGTGCTACGAGGCCCCTGGTCTCCTACAATGAGCAGTTCTTC. Its protein is CSATRPLVSYNEQFF.

This clonotype was picked up a small number of times. The chain uses TRBV20-1 and TRBJ1-4; TRBD1 aligns across 7 bases. CDR3 size: 13 residues. Per germline, CDR1 DFQATT and CDR2 SNEGSKA (reference sequence). The trim removed 3 bases at V and 7 bases at J, leaving 5 bases unmatched. The CDR3 nucleotides read TGCAGTGCTAGTTCGCAGGGGGGTGAAAAACTGTTTTTT. The encoded protein is CSASSQGGEKLFF.

CDR3 protein: CASKNWGSTEAFF. The CDR3 DNA reads as TGCGCCAGCAAGAATTGGGGATCCACTGAAGCTTTCTTT. V is TRBV5-1 and J is TRBJ1-1; D uncertain. The CDR3 spans 13 residues. Germline V gene data show CDR1 as SGHRS and CDR2 as YFSETQ. V was trimmed by 6 bases and J by 4 bases, leaving 13 bases between them.

The CDR3 DNA follows: TGTGCCAGCAGCTTGGTGGGGACTGCCGTAGGCTACACCTTC. It codes for CASSLVGTAVGYTF. The chain combines TRBV7-2 with TRBJ1-2; D may be TRBD1 (5 bases). CDR1 and CDR2 from the germline V gene are SGHTA and FQGNSA. The germline V and J ends were trimmed by 3 bases and 8 bases, with 16 bases remaining between them. The CDR3 runs to 14 residues. Together with reference TRBV7-2 and TRBJ1-2, the CDR3 gives the full variable domain: GAGVSQSPSNKVTEKGKDVELRCDPISGHTALYWYRQSLGQGLEFLIYFQGNSAPDKSGLPSDRFSAERTGGSVSTLTIQRTQQEDSAVYLCASSLVGTAVGYTFGSGTRLTVV.

The chain links TRBV28 to TRBJ1-1; D is unresolved. V was trimmed by 5 bases and J by 9 bases, leaving 10 bases between them. In germline, CDR1 is MDHEN, CDR2 SYDVKM. This CDR3 contains 11 residues. CDR3 bases: TGTGCCAGCAGTGTCACCTCTAAAGCTTTCTTT. Its translation: CASSVTSKAFF.

This clonotype was detected a few times. The V call is TRBV19, the J call TRBJ1-5; maybe TRBD1 (5 bases). This CDR3 spans 14 amino acids. V gave up 9 bases and J gave up 2 bases, with 14 bases separating them. The germline CDR1 and CDR2 sequences are LNHDA and SQIVND (reference sequence). CDR3 nucleotide sequence: TGTGCCAGCCAGGGCCCGGTCCGCAATCAGCCCCAGCATTTT. As protein: CASQGPVRNQPQHF.

This chain links TRBV7-2 with TRBJ1-1; the D is unclear. V was shortened by 1 base and J by 0 bases, with 12 bases between the two germline ends. Per germline, CDR1 SGHTA and CDR2 FQGNSA. The CDR3 runs 16 residues. The CDR3 loop reads CASSLEGSRLNTEAFF. CDR3 bases: TGTGCCAGCAGCTTAGAAGGCAGCAGATTGAACACTGAAGCTTTCTTT.

This clonotype was observed a few times. The V gene is TRBV6-5, the J gene TRBJ2-2; D is unclear. Germline V lookup: CDR1 MNHEY, CDR2 SVGAGI. This CDR3 contains 14 residues. The ends were cut back, 6 bases at V and 4 bases at J, with 12 bases in the middle. The CDR3 DNA is TGTGCCAGCAGCCGACGGCACATCACCGGGGAGCTGTTTTTT. It is translated as CASSRRHITGELFF.

This clonotype occurred a few times. The chain is built from TRBV20-1 and TRBJ2-4; possibly TRBD1 or TRBD2 for D (5 bases each). Germline V gene data show CDR1 as DFQATT and CDR2 as SNEGSKA (reference sequence). The CDR3 covers 13 residues. V was shortened by 0 bases and J by 5 bases, with 8 bases between the two germline ends. The CDR3 loop is CSARERGQNIQYF. In nucleotides, the CDR3 is TGCAGTGCTAGAGAACGGGGACAAAACATTCAGTACTTC.

The count of this clonotype is one. A read error may be the cause here, since a much bigger clone is one base away. The chain is built from TRBV2 and TRBJ2-3; D not certain. The CDR3 runs to 12 residues. Germline lookup yields CDR1 SNHLY and CDR2 FYNNEI. The CDR3 loop is CAGSLLRDTQYF. The CDR3 nucleotides are TGTGCCGGCAGTTTGTTGAGGGATACGCAGTATTTT.

V gene TRBV5-1 combines with J gene TRBJ2-5, with 11 bases lining up with TRBD2. Trimming cost V 3 bases and J 4 bases; bases outside gene matches: 11. The germline CDR1 and CDR2 sequences are SGHRS and YFSETQ. There are 17 residues in the CDR3. The CDR3 here is CASSSSVAGGPLETQYF. CDR3 coding DNA: TGCGCCAGCAGCTCATCGGTAGCGGGAGGGCCCCTAGAGACCCAGTACTTC.

CDR3 region: CASRFAPYEQYF. CDR3 nucleotides: TGTGCCAGCAGGTTTGCTCCCTACGAGCAGTACTTC. This sequence joins TRBV12-3 or TRBV12-4 and TRBJ2-7, with no clear D. This CDR3 is 12 amino acids long. V was trimmed by 6 bases and J by 2 bases, leaving 8 bases between them.

The CDR3 DNA sequence: TGCAGTGCTAGAGACATGCTCACAGGGGCGGACACTGAAGCTTTCTTT. Its translation: CSARDMLTGADTEAFF. The chain couples TRBV20-1 to TRBJ1-1; TRBD1 agrees at 7 bases. Germline loops: CDR1 DFQATT, CDR2 SNEGSKA (reference sequence). The CDR3 covers 16 residues. V lost 0 bases and J lost 3; bases outside the gene matches: 10.

This clonotype has a count of ten or more. This chain connects TRBV19 to TRBJ1-5; D is uncertain. The CDR3 has 13 amino acids. The germline V and J ends were trimmed by 5 bases and 7 bases, with 12 bases remaining between them. Germline V gives CDR1 LNHDA, CDR2 SQIVND (reference sequence). CDR3 sequence (DNA): TGTGCCAGTAGTTTTTCTCCCGAACAGCCCCAGCATTTT. Translated, it gives CASSFSPEQPQHF.